The clone carrying this TCR beta chain was detected only a few times. Categorization into cohorts depended on clinical history that participants reported. These data originate in a study of blood T cell repertoires in COVID-19. The protocol was immunoSEQ multiplex PCR, while the TCRdb copy is restricted to in-frame clones and leaves out a portion. Of 150,000 or so clones listed, roughly 79% are singletons. CDR1 and CDR2 (germline): LNHDA, SQIVND (reference sequence). The CDR3 contains 14 residues. The V end lost 5 bases, the J end lost 1 base, and 12 bases lay between the germline ends. Sequencing was performed on PBMCs or T cells enriched from blood (not recorded which). This chain joins TRBV19 and TRBJ2-7; D might be TRBD2 (5 bases). This sequence was found in a woman in her forties or fifties who had recovered from COVID-19. The DNA for the CDR3 is TGTGCCAGTAGTGTAGCGCTACTTTCCTACGAGCAGTACTTC. The encoded protein is CASSVALLSYEQYF.